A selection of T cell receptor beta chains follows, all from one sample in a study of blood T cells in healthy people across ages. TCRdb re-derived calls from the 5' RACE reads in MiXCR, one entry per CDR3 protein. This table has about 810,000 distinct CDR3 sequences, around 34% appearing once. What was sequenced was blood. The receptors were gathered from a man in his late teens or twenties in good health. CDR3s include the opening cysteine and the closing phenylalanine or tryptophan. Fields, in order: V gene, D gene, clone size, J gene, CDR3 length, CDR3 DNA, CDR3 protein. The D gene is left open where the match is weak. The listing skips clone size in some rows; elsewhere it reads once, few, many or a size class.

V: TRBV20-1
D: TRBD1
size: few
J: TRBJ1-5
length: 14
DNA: TGCAGTGCTAGAGATCAAAGGGGGCTTCAGCCCCAGCATTTT
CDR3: CSARDQRGLQPQHF

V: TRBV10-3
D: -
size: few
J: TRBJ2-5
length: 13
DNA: TGTGCCATCAGTGAGTTAGGAGGAGAGACCCAGTACTTC
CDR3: CAISELGGETQYF

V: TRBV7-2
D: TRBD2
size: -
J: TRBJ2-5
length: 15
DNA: TGTGCCAGCACCTCAAGCGGGGGCCTCCAAGAGACCCTGTACTTC
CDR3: CASTSSGGLQETLYF

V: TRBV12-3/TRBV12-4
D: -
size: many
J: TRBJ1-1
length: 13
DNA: TGTGCCAGCAGCTTTGGGTTGAACACTGAAGCTTTCTTT
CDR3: CASSFGLNTEAFF

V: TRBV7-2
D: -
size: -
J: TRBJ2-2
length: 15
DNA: TGTGCCAGCAGCTTAGCCGGAGCTTCGGGCGGGGAGCTGTTTTTT
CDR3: CASSLAGASGGELFF

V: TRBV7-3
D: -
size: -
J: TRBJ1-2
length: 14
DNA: TGTGCCAGCAATGTTGGGGGTCCGGGGAATGGCTACACCTTC
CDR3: CASNVGGPGNGYTF

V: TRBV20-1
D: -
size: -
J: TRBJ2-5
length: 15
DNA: TGCAGTGCCACGTCCAGTGGGGGGCGACAAGAGACCCAGTACTTC
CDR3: CSATSSGGRQETQYF

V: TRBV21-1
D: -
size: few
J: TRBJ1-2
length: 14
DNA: TGTGCCAGCAGCAAAAAGGGCAGGGCCTGTGGCTACACCTTC
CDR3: CASSKKGRACGYTF

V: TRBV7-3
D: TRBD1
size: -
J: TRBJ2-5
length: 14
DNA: TGTGCCAGCAGCCTATCAGGGGGCCCGGAGACCCAGTACTTC
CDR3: CASSLSGGPETQYF

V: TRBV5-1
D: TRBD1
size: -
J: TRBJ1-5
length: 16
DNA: TGCGCCAGCAGCTTAGGACAGGGGGGTAGCAATCAGCCCCAGCATTTT
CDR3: CASSLGQGGSNQPQHF

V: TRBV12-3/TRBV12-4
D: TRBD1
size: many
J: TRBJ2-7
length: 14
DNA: TGTGCCAGCAGTTTAGGACAGGGGAGAAGCGAGCAGTACTTC
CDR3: CASSLGQGRSEQYF

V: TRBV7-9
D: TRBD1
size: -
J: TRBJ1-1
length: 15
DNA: TGTGCCAGCAGCCCGCGACAGGGTGTGAACACTGAAGCTTTCTTT
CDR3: CASSPRQGVNTEAFF

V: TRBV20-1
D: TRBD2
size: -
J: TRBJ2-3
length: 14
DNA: TGCAGTGTCCTAGCGGCGAAAACTACAGATACGCAGTATTTT
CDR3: CSVLAAKTTDTQYF

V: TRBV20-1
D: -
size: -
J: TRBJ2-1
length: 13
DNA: TGCAGTGTCCGGGGTCCGTCCTACAATGAGCAGTTCTTC
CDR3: CSVRGPSYNEQFF

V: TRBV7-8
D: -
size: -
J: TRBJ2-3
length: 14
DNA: TGTGCCAGCAGCTCACGGGACGAAGGAGATACGCAGTATTTT
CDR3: CASSSRDEGDTQYF

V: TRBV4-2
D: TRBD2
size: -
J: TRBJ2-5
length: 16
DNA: TGTGCCAGCAGCCCCCCGTTGGGTAGCGGGCAAGAGACCCAGTACTTC
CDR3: CASSPPLGSGQETQYF

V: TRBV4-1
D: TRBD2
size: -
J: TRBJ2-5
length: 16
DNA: TGCGCCAGCAGCCAAGAAAAACTAGCGGGAGACCATGAGCAGTACTTC
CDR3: CASSQEKLAGDHEQYF

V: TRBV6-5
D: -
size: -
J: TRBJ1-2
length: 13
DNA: TGTGCCAGCACTACAGCCCAGGGAGGGGGCTACACCTTC
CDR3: CASTTAQGGGYTF

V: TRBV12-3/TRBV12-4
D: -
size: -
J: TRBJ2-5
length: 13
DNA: TGTGCCAGCAGTTTATTGGTCTTAGAGACCCAGTACTTC
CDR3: CASSLLVLETQYF

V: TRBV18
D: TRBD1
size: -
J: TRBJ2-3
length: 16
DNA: TGTGCCAGCTCACCCCCCTGGGACAGGACAGCAGATACGCAGTATTTT
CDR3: CASSPPWDRTADTQYF

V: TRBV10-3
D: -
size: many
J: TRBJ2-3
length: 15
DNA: TGTGCCATCAGTGACCTCCGACAGGGCACAGATACGCAGTATTTT
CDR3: CAISDLRQGTDTQYF

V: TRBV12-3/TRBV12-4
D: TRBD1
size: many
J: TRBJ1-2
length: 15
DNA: TGTGCCAGCAGTCTCTCGGGACAGGGGAACTATGGCTACACCTTC
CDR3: CASSLSGQGNYGYTF

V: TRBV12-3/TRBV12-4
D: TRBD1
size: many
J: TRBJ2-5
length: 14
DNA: TGTGCCAGCAGTTGGGACAGGGCCCAAGAGACCCAGTACTTC
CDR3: CASSWDRAQETQYF

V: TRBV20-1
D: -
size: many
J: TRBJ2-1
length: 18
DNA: TGCAGTGCTAGAGATTCCCTCGCCGAGGGACGGAACTACAATGAGCAGTTCTTC
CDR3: CSARDSLAEGRNYNEQFF

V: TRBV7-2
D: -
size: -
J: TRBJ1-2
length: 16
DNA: TGTGCCAACAGCCCACCTCCGGGAATCATTAACTATGGCTACACCTTC
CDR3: CANSPPPGIINYGYTF

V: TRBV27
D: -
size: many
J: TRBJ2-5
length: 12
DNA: TGTGCCAGCGGGCGCCGCAAAGGGACCCAGTACTTC
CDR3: CASGRRKGTQYF